This is a list of T cell receptor beta chains from one sample in a study of neurological immune-mediated disorders. One entry per CDR3 protein, called by TCRdb with MiXCR from the 5' RACE reads. The table records under 35,000 distinct CDR3 sequences, more than 10% of them present only once. Sequencing was done on a sample of CD4+ T cells from blood. The receptor set was obtained from a female donor with HTLV-1-associated myelopathy (HAM/TSP). Each CDR3 is given with its conserved first and last residue. The D gene is left open where the match is weak. Clone size, where shown, is once, few, many, or a class for clones that have expanded.

V gene: TRBV6-1
J gene: TRBJ2-7
D gene: NA
clone size: many
CDR3 DNA: TGTGCCAGCAGCCCCGGGTGGGGATACGAGCAGTACTTC
CDR3 protein: CASSPGWGYEQYF

V gene: TRBV5-1
J gene: TRBJ2-1
D gene: NA
clone size: many
CDR3 DNA: TGCGCCAGCAGCTTGCGGCTAGGCAATGAGCAGTTCTTC
CDR3 protein: CASSLRLGNEQFF

V gene: TRBV7-8
J gene: TRBJ2-5
D gene: NA
clone size: many
CDR3 DNA: TGTGCCAGCAACTTAGGGGGAGGAGAGACCCAGTACTTC
CDR3 protein: CASNLGGGETQYF

V gene: TRBV24-1
J gene: TRBJ2-5
D gene: NA
clone size: many
CDR3 DNA: TGTGCCACCGGGACGCCGAACCAAGAGACCCAGTACTTC
CDR3 protein: CATGTPNQETQYF

V gene: TRBV5-5
J gene: TRBJ2-3
D gene: NA
clone size: medium-sized
CDR3 DNA: TGTGCCAGCAGCTTGGTTCCGGAGACTGGCGGTGCGCAGTATTTT
CDR3 protein: CASSLVPETGGAQYF

V gene: TRBV20-1
J gene: TRBJ1-5
D gene: NA
clone size: many
CDR3 DNA: TGCAGTGCTAGCCGAGTGTTGGGGAGCAATCAGCCCCAGCATTTT
CDR3 protein: CSASRVLGSNQPQHF

V gene: TRBV12-3/TRBV12-4
J gene: TRBJ2-5
D gene: NA
clone size: many
CDR3 DNA: TGTGCCGCACTCCTCCAAGAGACCCAGTACTTC
CDR3 protein: CAALLQETQYF

V gene: TRBV20-1
J gene: TRBJ1-6
D gene: NA
clone size: many
CDR3 DNA: TGCAGTGCTCGTAAACAGGGTCCCTATAATTCACCCCTCCACTTT
CDR3 protein: CSARKQGPYNSPLHF

V gene: TRBV4-1
J gene: TRBJ2-3
D gene: NA
clone size: NA
CDR3 DNA: TGCGCCAGCAGCCAAGAGGGGGGGCCAGATACGCAGTATTTT
CDR3 protein: CASSQEGGPDTQYF

V gene: TRBV7-2
J gene: TRBJ2-2
D gene: TRBD2
clone size: many
CDR3 DNA: TGTGCCAGCAGTACTAGCGGGGGAATCGGGGAGCTGTTTTTT
CDR3 protein: CASSTSGGIGELFF

V gene: TRBV14
J gene: TRBJ2-1
D gene: TRBD2
clone size: many
CDR3 DNA: TGTGCCAGCAGCCAAACCCTGGGCGGGGGTGATGAGCAGTTCTTC
CDR3 protein: CASSQTLGGGDEQFF

V gene: TRBV20-1
J gene: TRBJ2-7
D gene: NA
clone size: many
CDR3 DNA: TGCAGTACCATGCTGAAGGAGAGCTCCTACGAGCAGTACTTC
CDR3 protein: CSTMLKESSYEQYF